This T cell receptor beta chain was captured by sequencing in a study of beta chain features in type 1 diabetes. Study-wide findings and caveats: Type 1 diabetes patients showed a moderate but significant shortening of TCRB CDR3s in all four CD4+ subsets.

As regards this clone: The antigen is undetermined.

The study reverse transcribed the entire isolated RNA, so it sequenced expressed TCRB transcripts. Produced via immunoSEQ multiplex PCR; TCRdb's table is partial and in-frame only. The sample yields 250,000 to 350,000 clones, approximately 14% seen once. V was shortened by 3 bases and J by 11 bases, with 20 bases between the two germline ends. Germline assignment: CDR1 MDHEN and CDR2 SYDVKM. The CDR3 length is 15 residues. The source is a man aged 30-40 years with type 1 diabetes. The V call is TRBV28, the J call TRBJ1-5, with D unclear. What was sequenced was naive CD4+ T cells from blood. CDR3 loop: CASSFGGSPLYSQHF. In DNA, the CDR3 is TGTGCCAGCAGTTTTGGAGGGTCCCCTCTTTACTCCCAGCATTTT. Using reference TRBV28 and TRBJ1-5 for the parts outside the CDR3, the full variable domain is DVKVTQSSRYLVKRTGEKVFLECVQDMDHENMFWYRQDPGLGLRLIYFSYDVKMKEKGDIPEGYSVSREKKERFSLILESASTNQTSMYLCASSFGGSPLYSQHFGDGTRLSIL.